Listed below are T cell receptor beta chains from one sample, sequenced in a study. TCRdb used MiXCR to reprocess the 5' RACE reads, holding one entry per CDR3 protein. The sample includes some 9,200 distinct CDR3 sequences, around 50% of them seen just once. The sample consisted of Tregs sorted from a lymph node. Source of these receptors: a female donor with breast cancer. CDR3s include the opening cysteine and the closing phenylalanine or tryptophan. The D gene is left open where the match is weak. A clone size is listed for some rows: how often the clone was seen (once, few, many), or a class if it is expanded.

j_gene: TRBJ1-2
abundance: .
len: 15
v_gene: TRBV4-1
d_gene: TRBD1
CDR3nt: TGCGCCAGCAGCCAGCCGACAGGGCCGAACTATGGCTACACCTTC
CDR3aa: CASSQPTGPNYGYTF

j_gene: TRBJ2-1
abundance: few
len: 12
v_gene: TRBV20-1
d_gene: .
CDR3nt: TGCAGTGCTAGTCGGGTGTACAATGAGCAGTTCTTC
CDR3aa: CSASRVYNEQFF

j_gene: TRBJ2-7
abundance: .
len: 14
v_gene: TRBV20-1
d_gene: .
CDR3nt: TGCAGTGCTAGAGCCGACCGAGGGTACTACGAGCAGTACTTC
CDR3aa: CSARADRGYYEQYF

j_gene: TRBJ2-1
abundance: .
len: 12
v_gene: TRBV4-2
d_gene: .
CDR3nt: TGTGCCAGCAGCCAAGATGTTCGGGGGCAGTTCTTC
CDR3aa: CASSQDVRGQFF

j_gene: TRBJ2-7
abundance: .
len: 15
v_gene: TRBV5-1
d_gene: TRBD1
CDR3nt: TGCGCCAGCAGCTCATTAGGACAGGGTGGCTACGAGCAGTACTTC
CDR3aa: CASSSLGQGGYEQYF

j_gene: TRBJ2-1
abundance: .
len: 16
v_gene: TRBV2
d_gene: .
CDR3nt: TGTGCCAGCAGTAGGGGTGGGGGCAAGAAGTACAATGAGCAGTTCTTC
CDR3aa: CASSRGGGKKYNEQFF

j_gene: TRBJ2-5
abundance: few
len: 14
v_gene: TRBV6-6
d_gene: .
CDR3nt: TGTGCCAGCAGTTACTCGACGGGGATTGGGACCCAGTACTTC
CDR3aa: CASSYSTGIGTQYF

j_gene: TRBJ2-3
abundance: .
len: 18
v_gene: TRBV25-1
d_gene: TRBD2
CDR3nt: TGTGCCAGCAGTGAAGGTAGCGGGAGGGCCGGTGGCACAGATACGCAGTATTTT
CDR3aa: CASSEGSGRAGGTDTQYF

j_gene: TRBJ2-2
abundance: .
len: 13
v_gene: TRBV6-2/TRBV6-3
d_gene: .
CDR3nt: TGTGCCAGCAGGTACTCGGACACCGGGGAGCTGTTTTTT
CDR3aa: CASRYSDTGELFF

j_gene: TRBJ1-2
abundance: .
len: 14
v_gene: TRBV6-2/TRBV6-3
d_gene: .
CDR3nt: TGTGCCAGCAGTTCCAGGGACCATTGGTATGGCTACACCTTC
CDR3aa: CASSSRDHWYGYTF

j_gene: TRBJ1-5
abundance: .
len: 14
v_gene: TRBV4-3
d_gene: .
CDR3nt: TGCGCCAGCAGCCAAGCATTGTCTAATCAGCCCCAGCATTTT
CDR3aa: CASSQALSNQPQHF

j_gene: TRBJ2-7
abundance: medium-sized
len: 14
v_gene: TRBV20-1
d_gene: .
CDR3nt: TGCAGTGCTAGGTTCTTCTCGAGAGCCTACGAGCAGTACTTC
CDR3aa: CSARFFSRAYEQYF

j_gene: TRBJ2-7
abundance: .
len: 15
v_gene: TRBV6-5
d_gene: TRBD2
CDR3nt: TGTGCCAGCAGTTATAGGCTAGCGGGTGCCTACGAGCAGTACTTC
CDR3aa: CASSYRLAGAYEQYF

j_gene: TRBJ1-1
abundance: .
len: 14
v_gene: TRBV12-3/TRBV12-4
d_gene: TRBD1
CDR3nt: TGTGCCAGCAGACAGGGACAGGGATACACTGAAGCTTTCTTT
CDR3aa: CASRQGQGYTEAFF

j_gene: TRBJ2-5
abundance: .
len: 16
v_gene: TRBV5-1
d_gene: TRBD1
CDR3nt: TGCGCCAGCAGCCCTGAGGTAGCGAACAGGGGGGAGACCCAGCACTTC
CDR3aa: CASSPEVANRGETQHF

j_gene: TRBJ1-3
abundance: few
len: 13
v_gene: TRBV20-1
d_gene: .
CDR3nt: TGCAGTGCTAGGGACACCTCTGGAAACACCATATATTTT
CDR3aa: CSARDTSGNTIYF

j_gene: TRBJ2-2
abundance: few
len: 14
v_gene: TRBV5-1
d_gene: .
CDR3nt: TGCGCCAGCAGCTCCGCGGATAACACCGGGGAGCTGTTTTTT
CDR3aa: CASSSADNTGELFF

j_gene: TRBJ2-2
abundance: .
len: 13
v_gene: TRBV5-1
d_gene: .
CDR3nt: TGCGCCAGCAGCTTCGGGGACACCGGGGAGCTGTTTTTT
CDR3aa: CASSFGDTGELFF

j_gene: TRBJ2-1
abundance: .
len: 16
v_gene: TRBV19
d_gene: TRBD2
CDR3nt: TGTGCCAGTAGTATGAGGACTAGCGGGAGGGCCAATGAGCAGTTCTTC
CDR3aa: CASSMRTSGRANEQFF

j_gene: TRBJ1-1
abundance: .
len: 15
v_gene: TRBV7-3
d_gene: TRBD1
CDR3nt: TGTGCCAGCAGCCGGGACAGCCAAGCGTTCACTGAAGCTTTCTTT
CDR3aa: CASSRDSQAFTEAFF

j_gene: TRBJ2-5
abundance: .
len: 14
v_gene: TRBV20-1
d_gene: .
CDR3nt: TGCAGTGCTCATGTCGGTAGCGACCAAGAGACCCAGTACTTC
CDR3aa: CSAHVGSDQETQYF

j_gene: TRBJ2-6
abundance: few
len: 18
v_gene: TRBV6-5
d_gene: .
CDR3nt: TGTGCCAGCAGTCAAATCCTACCAGACACCGTGGGGGCCAACGTCCTGACTTTC
CDR3aa: CASSQILPDTVGANVLTF

j_gene: TRBJ1-2
abundance: medium-sized
len: 14
v_gene: TRBV7-2
d_gene: .
CDR3nt: TGTGCCAGCAGCTTATCGGCAGAAAACTATGGCTACACCTTC
CDR3aa: CASSLSAENYGYTF

j_gene: TRBJ2-2
abundance: .
len: 16
v_gene: TRBV6-6
d_gene: .
CDR3nt: TGTGCCAGCAGTTCCCCGCGAGGGATTAGTTCCGGGGAGCTGTTTTTT
CDR3aa: CASSSPRGISSGELFF

j_gene: TRBJ2-6
abundance: .
len: 17
v_gene: TRBV4-2
d_gene: TRBD1
CDR3nt: TGTGCCAGCAACTCGGACAGGGCCGGGACTGGGGCCAACGTCCTGACTTTC
CDR3aa: CASNSDRAGTGANVLTF

j_gene: TRBJ1-1
abundance: .
len: 10
v_gene: TRBV7-9
d_gene: .
CDR3nt: TGTGCCAGCAGCTTACCCGAAGCTTTCTTT
CDR3aa: CASSLPEAFF

j_gene: TRBJ1-2
abundance: .
len: 13
v_gene: TRBV12-3/TRBV12-4
d_gene: .
CDR3nt: TGTGCCAGCAGTCGCAGGGGCATCCTCGTCTACACCTTC
CDR3aa: CASSRRGILVYTF